The sequence of this TCR beta chain was determined in a study of cytomegalovirus exposure and HLA in healthy donors. Findings and limits, study-wide: In a later analysis, productive TCRs from donors in an Asian-associated ancestry cluster reportedly carried fewer N-insertions than the cohort mean. CMV serostatus was the only immune exposure information that was available. Later on, an analysis found that several of the most significant clusters appeared to be linked to common viral pathogens, which included parvovirus B19.

The PCR made use of 60 Vbeta and 13 Jbeta primers. Generated by immunoSEQ multiplex PCR, the TCRdb table keeps only in-frame clones and is missing some. The table includes 200,000 or so clones, 60% to 80% detected once. In regard to this clone: Its antigen remains unknown.

The CDR3 length is 14 residues. Germline-derived CDR1 and CDR2 are SGHRS and YFSETQ. The V gene end was trimmed by 8 bases and the J gene end by 7 bases; junction bases not matched to a gene: 11. This sequence was found in a woman in her thirties in good health and CMV-seropositive. Input material: PBMCs. The chain is built from TRBV5-1 and TRBJ1-4, with TRBD1 identical over 7 bases. As DNA, the CDR3 is TGCGCCAGTCGACTCCAGGGGGGTACTGAAAAACTGTTTTTT. Translation: CASRLQGGTEKLFF. The full variable domain, with the rest looked up from reference TRBV5-1 and TRBJ1-4, is KAGVTQTPRYLIKTRGQQVTLSCSPISGHRSVSWYQQTPGQGLQFLFEYFSETQRNKGNFPGRFSGRQFSNSRSEMNVSTLELGDSALYLCASRLQGGTEKLFFGSGTQLSVL.